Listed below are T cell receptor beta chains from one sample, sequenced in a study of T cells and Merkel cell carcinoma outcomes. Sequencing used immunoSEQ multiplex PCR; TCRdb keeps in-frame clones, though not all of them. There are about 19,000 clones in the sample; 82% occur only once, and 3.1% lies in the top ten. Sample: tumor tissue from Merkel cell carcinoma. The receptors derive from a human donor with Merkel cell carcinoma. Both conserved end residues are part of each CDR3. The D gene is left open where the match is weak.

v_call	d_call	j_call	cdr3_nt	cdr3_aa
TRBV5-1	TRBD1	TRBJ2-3	TGCGCCAGCAGCGCGCGGACAGGGATGAGTGTCACAGATACGCAGTATTTT	CASSARTGMSVTDTQYF
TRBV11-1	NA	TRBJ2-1	TGTGCCAGCAGCCGAGGGGCTACAGTCAATGAGCAGTTCTTC	CASSRGATVNEQFF
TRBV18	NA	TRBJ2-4	TGTGCCAGCTCACCCGGAGGTTATCTAGCCAAAAACATTCAGTACTTC	CASSPGGYLAKNIQYF
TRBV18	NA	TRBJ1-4	TGTGCCAGCTCACCAAACTCAGTGACCTTGGTTTTT	CASSPNSVTLVF
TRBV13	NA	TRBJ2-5	TGTGCCAGCAGCTACTCCCGGGACGAACAAGAGACCCAGTACTTC	CASSYSRDEQETQYF
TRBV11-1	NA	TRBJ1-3	TGTGCCAGCAGCTACGGCGGAAGTTACTCTGGAAACACCATATATTTT	CASSYGGSYSGNTIYF
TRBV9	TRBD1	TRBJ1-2	TGTGCCAGCAGCGTAGGACAGGGGCATGGCTACACCTTC	CASSVGQGHGYTF
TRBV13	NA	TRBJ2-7	TGTGCCAGCAGCTCTTACCAGGGGAACTACGAGCAGTACTTC	CASSSYQGNYEQYF
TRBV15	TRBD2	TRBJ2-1	TGTGCCACCAGCACGCGCGGGAGGGACAATGAGCAGTTCTTC	CATSTRGRDNEQFF
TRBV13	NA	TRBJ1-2	TGTGCCAGCAGCCTCAAGGGGACGGCAGCCTTCGGCTACACCTTC	CASSLKGTAAFGYTF
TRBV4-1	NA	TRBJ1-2	TGCGCCAGCAGCCAAGAGAGTGAATTTTCATATGGCTACACCTTC	CASSQESEFSYGYTF
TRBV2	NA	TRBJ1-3	TGTGCCAGCAGTGAAGTCGGGAGGGCGAGGGGAAACACCATATATTTT	CASSEVGRARGNTIYF
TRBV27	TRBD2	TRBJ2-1	TGTGCCAGCAGGGGGACTAGCGGGACTGGGAATGAGCAGTTCTTC	CASRGTSGTGNEQFF
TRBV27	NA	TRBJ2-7	TGTGCCAGCAGTCTGTTTACTCAGTTCCCCTACGAGCAGTACTTC	CASSLFTQFPYEQYF
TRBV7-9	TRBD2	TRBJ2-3	TGTGCCAGCAGCCCTGCCCCGGGAGGGCCTGTGACAGATACGCAGTATTTT	CASSPAPGGPVTDTQYF
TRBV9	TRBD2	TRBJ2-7	TGTGCCAGCAGCGTAGAGGGTAGCGGGGCTTACGAGCAGTACTTC	CASSVEGSGAYEQYF
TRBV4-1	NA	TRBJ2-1	TGCGCCAGCAGCCGTTGGGCGAGCGGGCTCTCCTACAATGAGCAGTTCTTC	CASSRWASGLSYNEQFF
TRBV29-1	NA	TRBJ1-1	TGCAGCGTTGAACCCCGGGGGCAAACTGAAGCTTTCTTT	CSVEPRGQTEAFF
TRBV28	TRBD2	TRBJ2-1	TGTGCCAGCAGTTTGACTAGCGGGGGAGTCCGTTTTAATGAGCAGTTCTTC	CASSLTSGGVRFNEQFF
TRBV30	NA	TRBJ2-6	TGTGCCTGGAGTGTAATAGGGACCCTCGGTGGGGCCAACGTCCTGACTTTC	CAWSVIGTLGGANVLTF
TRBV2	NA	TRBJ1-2	TGTGCCAGCAGTGAAGGACTTAGGGCGGTTGAGGGATACACCTTC	CASSEGLRAVEGYTF
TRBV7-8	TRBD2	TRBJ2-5	TGTGCCAGCGGGACTAGTTATCGAAAGACCCAGTACTTC	CASGTSYRKTQYF
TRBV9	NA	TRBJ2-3	TGTGCTACTAGGCGGAAAAGCACAGATACGCAGTATTTT	CATRRKSTDTQYF
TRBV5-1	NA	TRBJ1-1	TGCGCCAGCAGCTCCTCAGGGTCTTTGCGGACCACTGAAGCTTTCTTT	CASSSSGSLRTTEAFF
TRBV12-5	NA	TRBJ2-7	TGTGCTAGTGGTTTGCACCCCTCTATACCTTCTGGCGAGCAGTACTTC	CASGLHPSIPSGEQYF